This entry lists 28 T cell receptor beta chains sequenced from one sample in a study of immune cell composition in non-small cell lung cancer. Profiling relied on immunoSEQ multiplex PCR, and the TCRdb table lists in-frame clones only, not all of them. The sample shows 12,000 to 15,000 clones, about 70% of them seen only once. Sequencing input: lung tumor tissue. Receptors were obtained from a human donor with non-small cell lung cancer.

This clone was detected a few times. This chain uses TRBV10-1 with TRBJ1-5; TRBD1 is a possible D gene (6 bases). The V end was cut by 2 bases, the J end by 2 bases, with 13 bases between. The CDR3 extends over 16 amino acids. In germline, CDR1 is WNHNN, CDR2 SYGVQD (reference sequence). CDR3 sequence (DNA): TGCGCCAGCAGTGAGACAGGGAATGAGGGCAATCAGCCCCAGCATTTT. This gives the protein CASSETGNEGNQPQHF.

Written as DNA, the CDR3 is TGTGCCAGCAGCTTTTTAACACTAGCGGGAGGAGATGAGCAGTTCTTC. Its translation is CASSFLTLAGGDEQFF. V usage is TRBV7-2 and J usage is TRBJ2-1, with 12 bases identical to TRBD2. Trimming cost V 3 bases and J 8 bases; bases outside gene matches: 8. From germline, CDR1 is SGHTA and CDR2 FQGNSA. The CDR3 has 16 amino acids.

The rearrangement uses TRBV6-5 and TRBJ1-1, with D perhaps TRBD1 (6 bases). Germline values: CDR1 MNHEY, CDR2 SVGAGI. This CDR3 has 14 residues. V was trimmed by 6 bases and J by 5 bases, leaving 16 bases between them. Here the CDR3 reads CASRYSQGRTEAFF. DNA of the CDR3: TGTGCCAGCAGGTATTCACAGGGTAGAACTGAAGCTTTCTTT.

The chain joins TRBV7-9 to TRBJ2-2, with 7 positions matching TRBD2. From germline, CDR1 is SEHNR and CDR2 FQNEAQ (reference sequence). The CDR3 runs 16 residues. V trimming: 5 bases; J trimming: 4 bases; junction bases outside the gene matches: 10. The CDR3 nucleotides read TGTGCCAGCAGCGCACCACCGGGGGGAGTCACCGGGGAGCTGTTTTTT. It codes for CASSAPPGGVTGELFF. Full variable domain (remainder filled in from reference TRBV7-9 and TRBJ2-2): DTGVSQNPRHKITKRGQNVTFRCDPISEHNRLYWYRQTLGQGPEFLTYFQNEAQLEKSRLLSDRFSAERPKGSFSTLEIQRTEQGDSAMYLCASSAPPGGVTGELFFGEGSRLTVL.

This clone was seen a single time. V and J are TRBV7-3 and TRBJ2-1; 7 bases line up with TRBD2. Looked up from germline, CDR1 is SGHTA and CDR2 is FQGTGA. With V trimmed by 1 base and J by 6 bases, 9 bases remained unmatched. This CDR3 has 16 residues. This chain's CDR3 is CASSLNGGPGGNEQFF. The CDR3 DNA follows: TGTGCCAGCAGCTTAAATGGCGGCCCGGGGGGCAATGAGCAGTTCTTC.

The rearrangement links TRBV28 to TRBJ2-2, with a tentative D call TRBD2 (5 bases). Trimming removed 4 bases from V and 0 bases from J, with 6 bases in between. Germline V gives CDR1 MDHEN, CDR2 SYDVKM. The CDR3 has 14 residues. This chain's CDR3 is CASSSGANTGELFF. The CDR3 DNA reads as TGTGCCAGCAGTTCCGGGGCGAACACCGGGGAGCTGTTTTTT.

CDR3 DNA sequence: TGTGCCAGCAGCACCTCCTTTTCGAGGGCAGGGGGGAACACTGAAGCTTTCTTT. Its translation is CASSTSFSRAGGNTEAFF. This rearrangement joins TRBV21-1 to TRBJ1-1; TRBD1 was called by the table and not checked on the DNA. TRBV21-1 constitutes a pseudogene. The CDR3 spans 18 residues.

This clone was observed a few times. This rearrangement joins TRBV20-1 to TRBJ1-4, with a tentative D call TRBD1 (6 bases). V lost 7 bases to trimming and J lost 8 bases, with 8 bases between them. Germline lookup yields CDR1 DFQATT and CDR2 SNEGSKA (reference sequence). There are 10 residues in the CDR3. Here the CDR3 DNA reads TGCAGTGTGGGGGCCGAAAAACTGTTTTTT. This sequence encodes CSVGAEKLFF.

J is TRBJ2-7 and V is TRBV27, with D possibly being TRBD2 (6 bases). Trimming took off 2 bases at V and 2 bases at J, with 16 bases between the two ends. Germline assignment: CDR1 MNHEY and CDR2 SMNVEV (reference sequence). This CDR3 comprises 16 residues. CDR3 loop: CASSLVSAGYAYEQYF. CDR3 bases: TGTGCCAGCAGTTTAGTGAGTGCGGGATACGCCTACGAGCAGTACTTC.

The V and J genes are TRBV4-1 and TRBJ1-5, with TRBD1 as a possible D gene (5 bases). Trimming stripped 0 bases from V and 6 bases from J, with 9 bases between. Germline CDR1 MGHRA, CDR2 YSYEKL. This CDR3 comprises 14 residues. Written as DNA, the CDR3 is TGCGCCAGCAGCCAAGAACATAGGGGTCAGCCCCAGCATTTT. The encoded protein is CASSQEHRGQPQHF.

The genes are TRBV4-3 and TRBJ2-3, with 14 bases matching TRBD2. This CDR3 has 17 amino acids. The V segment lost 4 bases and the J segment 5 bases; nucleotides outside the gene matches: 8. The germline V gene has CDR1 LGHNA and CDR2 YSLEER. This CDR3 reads CASSRRLAGGPQDTQYF. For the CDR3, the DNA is TGCGCCAGCAGCCGAAGACTAGCGGGAGGGCCCCAAGATACGCAGTATTTT.

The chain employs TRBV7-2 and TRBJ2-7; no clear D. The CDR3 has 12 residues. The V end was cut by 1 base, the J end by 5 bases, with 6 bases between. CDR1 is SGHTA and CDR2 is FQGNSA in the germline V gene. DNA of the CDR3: TGTGCCAGCAGCTTAGGTCTTGACGAGCAGTACTTC. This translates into CASSLGLDEQYF.

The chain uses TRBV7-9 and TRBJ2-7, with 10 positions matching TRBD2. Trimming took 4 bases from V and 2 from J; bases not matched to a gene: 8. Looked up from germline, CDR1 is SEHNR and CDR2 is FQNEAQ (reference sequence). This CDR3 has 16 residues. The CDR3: CASSWGLAGVAYEQYF. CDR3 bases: TGTGCCAGCAGCTGGGGGCTAGCGGGAGTAGCCTACGAGCAGTACTTC. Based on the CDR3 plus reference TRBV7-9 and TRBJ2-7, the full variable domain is DTGVSQNPRHKITKRGQNVTFRCDPISEHNRLYWYRQTLGQGPEFLTYFQNEAQLEKSRLLSDRFSAERPKGSFSTLEIQRTEQGDSAMYLCASSWGLAGVAYEQYFGPGTRLTVT.

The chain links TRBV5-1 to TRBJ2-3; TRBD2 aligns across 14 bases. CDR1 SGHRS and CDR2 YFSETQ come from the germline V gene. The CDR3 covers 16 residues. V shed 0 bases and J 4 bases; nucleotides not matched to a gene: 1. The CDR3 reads CASSLGGLAGADTQYF. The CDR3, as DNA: TGCGCCAGCAGCTTGGGGGGACTAGCGGGAGCAGATACGCAGTATTTT.

As DNA, the CDR3 is TGTGCCAGCAGAGACAGGATGGAGACCCAGTACTTC. This sequence encodes CASRDRMETQYF. The V gene is TRBV27, the J gene TRBJ2-5, with D maybe TRBD1 (6 bases). V was clipped by 6 bases and J by 5 bases, with 10 bases between them. In germline, CDR1 is MNHEY, CDR2 SMNVEV (reference sequence). CDR3 length: 12 amino acids.

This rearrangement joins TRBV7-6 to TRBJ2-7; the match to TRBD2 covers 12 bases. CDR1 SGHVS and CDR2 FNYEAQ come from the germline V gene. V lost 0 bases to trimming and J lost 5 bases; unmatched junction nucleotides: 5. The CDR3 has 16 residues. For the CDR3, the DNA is TGTGCCAGCAGCTTAGCGCCGTCTAGCGGGAGGGACGAGCAGTACTTC. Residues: CASSLAPSSGRDEQYF. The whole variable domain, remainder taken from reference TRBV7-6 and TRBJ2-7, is GAGVSQSPRYKVTKRGQDVALRCDPISGHVSLYWYRQALGQGPEFLTYFNYEAQQDKSGLPNDRFSAERPEGSISTLTIQRTEQRDSAMYRCASSLAPSSGRDEQYFGPGTRLTVT.

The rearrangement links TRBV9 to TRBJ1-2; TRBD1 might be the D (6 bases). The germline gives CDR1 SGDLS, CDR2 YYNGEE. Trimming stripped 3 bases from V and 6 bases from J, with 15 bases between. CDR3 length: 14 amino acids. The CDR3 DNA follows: TGTGCCAGCAGCGAATCCGGGGGGCGGGATGGCTACACCTTC. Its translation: CASSESGGRDGYTF.

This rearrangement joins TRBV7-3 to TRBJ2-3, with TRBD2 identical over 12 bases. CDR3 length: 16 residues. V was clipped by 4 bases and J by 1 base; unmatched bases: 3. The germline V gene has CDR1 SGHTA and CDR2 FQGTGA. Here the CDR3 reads CASSSRTSGGTDTQYF. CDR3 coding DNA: TGTGCCAGCAGCTCCCGGACTAGCGGGGGCACAGATACGCAGTATTTT.

The CDR3 DNA follows: TGTGCCTGCCTCAGCGGGACCGGGAAGAACACTGAAGCTTTCTTT. Translated: CACLSGTGKNTEAFF. The rearrangement joins TRBV6-6 to TRBJ1-1; a weak D match, TRBD1 (5 bases). Trimming removed 11 bases at V and 1 base at J, with 20 bases between. Looked up from germline, CDR1 is MNHNY and CDR2 is SVGAGI (reference sequence). The CDR3 covers 15 residues.

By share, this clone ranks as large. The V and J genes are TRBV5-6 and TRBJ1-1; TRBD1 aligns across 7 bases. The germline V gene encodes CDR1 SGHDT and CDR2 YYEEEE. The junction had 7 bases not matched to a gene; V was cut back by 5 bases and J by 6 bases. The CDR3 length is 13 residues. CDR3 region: CASSLDRAAEAFF. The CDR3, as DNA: TGTGCCAGCAGTCTTGACAGGGCGGCTGAAGCTTTCTTT.

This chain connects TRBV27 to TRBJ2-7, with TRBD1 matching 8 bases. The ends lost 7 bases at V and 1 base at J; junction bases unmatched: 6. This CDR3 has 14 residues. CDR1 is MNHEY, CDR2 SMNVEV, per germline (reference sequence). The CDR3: CASNGQGGSYEQYF. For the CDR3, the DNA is TGTGCCAGCAACGGACAGGGTGGATCCTACGAGCAGTACTTC.

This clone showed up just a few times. Written as DNA, the CDR3 is TGCGCCAGCAGCTCCCAGGGGTACGAGCAGTACTTC. Translating gives CASSSQGYEQYF. V gene TRBV4-1 combines with J gene TRBJ2-7; possibly TRBD1 for D (6 bases). The CDR3 consists of 12 residues. Trimming removed 5 bases at V and 4 bases at J, with 9 bases between. Looked up from germline, CDR1 is MGHRA and CDR2 is YSYEKL.

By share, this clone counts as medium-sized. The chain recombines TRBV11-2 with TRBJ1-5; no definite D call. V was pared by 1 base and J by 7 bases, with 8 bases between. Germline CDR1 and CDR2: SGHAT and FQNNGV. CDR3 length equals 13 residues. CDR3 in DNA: TGTGCCAGCAGCTTAGGGGTAGCGCAGCCCCAGCATTTT. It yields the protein CASSLGVAQPQHF.

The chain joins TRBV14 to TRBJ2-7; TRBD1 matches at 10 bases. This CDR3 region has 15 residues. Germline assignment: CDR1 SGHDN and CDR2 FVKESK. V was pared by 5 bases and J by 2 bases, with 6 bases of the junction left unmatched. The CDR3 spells CASSDPGTGAYEQYF. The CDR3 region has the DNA TGTGCCAGCAGCGATCCCGGGACAGGGGCCTACGAGCAGTACTTC.

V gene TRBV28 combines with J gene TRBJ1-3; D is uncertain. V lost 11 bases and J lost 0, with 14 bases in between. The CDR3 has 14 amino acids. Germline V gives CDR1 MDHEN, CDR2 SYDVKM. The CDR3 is CAASFGASGNTIYF. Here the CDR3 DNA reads TGTGCCGCTAGTTTCGGCGCCTCTGGAAACACCATATATTTT.

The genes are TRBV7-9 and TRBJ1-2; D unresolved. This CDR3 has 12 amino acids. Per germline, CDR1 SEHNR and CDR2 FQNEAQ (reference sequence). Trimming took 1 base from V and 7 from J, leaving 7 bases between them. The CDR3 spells CASSLDSRGYTF. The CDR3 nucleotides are TGTGCCAGCAGCTTAGACTCACGTGGCTACACCTTC.

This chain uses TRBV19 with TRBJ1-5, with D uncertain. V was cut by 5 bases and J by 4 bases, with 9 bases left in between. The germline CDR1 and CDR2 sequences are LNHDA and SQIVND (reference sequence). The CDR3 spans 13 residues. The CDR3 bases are TGTGCCAGTAGTTTACAGAGAAATCAGCCCCAGCATTTT. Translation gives CASSLQRNQPQHF.

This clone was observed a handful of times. In nucleotides, the CDR3 is TGTGCCATCGCTCCCGGGAGCCCCGGGGAGCTGTTTTTT. The encoded protein is CAIAPGSPGELFF. This chain uses TRBV6-6 with TRBJ2-2; the D gene is possibly TRBD2 (6 bases). There are 13 residues in the CDR3. V gave up 10 bases and J gave up 6 bases, with 15 bases separating them. The germline CDR1 and CDR2 sequences are MNHNY and SVGAGI (reference sequence).